This passage covers 20 T cell receptor beta chains from one sample sequenced in a study of blood T cell repertoires in COVID-19. Assay: immunoSEQ multiplex PCR; the TCRdb copy retains only in-frame clones and omits some. Altogether 120,000 or so clones are present, 80% to 90% being singletons, with the ten largest covering approximately 0.81%. The sequencing sample was made of peripheral blood. These TCRs come from a woman aged 50 to 60 with active or convalescent COVID-19.

This clone was observed a single time. This chain joins TRBV5-4 and TRBJ2-1, with D possibly matching TRBD2 (5 bases). Per the germline V gene, CDR1 is SGHNT and CDR2 is YYREEE (reference sequence). The length of the CDR3 is 12 residues. Trimming removed 4 bases at V and 9 bases at J, with 11 bases between. The CDR3 here is CASSLEAGEQFF. The CDR3 nucleotides are TGTGCCAGCAGCCTGGAGGCGGGTGAGCAGTTCTTC. The variable domain in full, with the rest retrieved from reference TRBV5-4 and TRBJ2-1, is ETGVTQSPTHLIKTRGQQVTLRCSSQSGHNTVSWYQQALGQGPQFIFQYYREEENGRGNFPPRFSGLQFPNYSSELNVNALELDDSALYLCASSLEAGEQFFGPGTRLTVL.

V gene TRBV2 combines with J gene TRBJ2-5, with D perhaps TRBD2 (6 bases). Germline CDR1 and CDR2: SNHLY and FYNNEI. V gave up 8 bases and J gave up 2 bases, with 15 bases separating them. The CDR3 is 14 amino acids. CDR3 DNA sequence: TGTGCCAGCCAAGGAGGGGTATCTCAAGAGACCCAGTACTTC. Its translation is CASQGGVSQETQYF. Looking up the rest from reference TRBV2 and TRBJ2-5 gives the full variable domain: EPEVTQTPSHQVTQMGQEVILRCVPISNHLYFYWYRQILGQKVEFLVSFYNNEISEKSEIFDDQFSVERPDGSNFTLKIRSTKLEDSAMYFCASQGGVSQETQYFGPGTRLLVL.

This rearrangement joins TRBV6-5 to TRBJ1-1, with D unclear. The CDR3 consists of 12 residues. The germline gives CDR1 MNHEY, CDR2 SVGAGI. Between the trimmed V and J ends, which lost 2 bases and 6 bases, there was a span of 7 bases. The CDR3 reads CASSYEGAEAFF. The CDR3 DNA reads as TGTGCCAGCAGTTACGAGGGTGCTGAAGCTTTCTTT.

The chain joins TRBV7-6 to TRBJ2-7; D possibly corresponds to TRBD2 (6 bases). This CDR3 has 15 residues. Trimming removed 1 base at V and 7 bases at J, with 17 bases between. CDR1 is SGHVS, CDR2 FNYEAQ, per germline. In DNA, the CDR3 is TGTGCCAGCAGCTTAGACGTTGCGGGATCCTTTGAGCAGTACTTC. Translated, it gives CASSLDVAGSFEQYF.

The rearrangement links TRBV15 to TRBJ2-7; 8 positions agree with TRBD1. Germline V gene sequence: CDR1 LNHNV, CDR2 YYDKDF (reference sequence). The length of the CDR3 is 15 residues. The V and J ends lost 0 bases and 4 bases, in that order; junction bases with no gene match: 5. The CDR3: CATSRDLGTGYEQYF. The CDR3 nucleotides read TGTGCCACCAGCAGAGATCTTGGGACAGGTTACGAGCAGTACTTC.

The genes are TRBV28 and TRBJ2-1; TRBD2 matches 8 bases. V lost 7 bases and J lost 5; bases outside the gene matches: 13. Germline V lookup: CDR1 MDHEN, CDR2 SYDVKM. CDR3 size: 16 residues. The CDR3 loop is CASTSPRREADNEQFF. CDR3 in DNA: TGTGCCAGCACCTCGCCGAGGCGGGAGGCTGACAATGAGCAGTTCTTC.

V usage is TRBV9 and J usage is TRBJ1-1; 10 nucleotides match TRBD1. Germline V gene sequence: CDR1 SGDLS, CDR2 YYNGEE. The CDR3 runs 15 residues. Trimming cost V 4 bases and J 5 bases; bases outside gene matches: 8. The CDR3 coding sequence is TGTGCCAGCAGCCCCCGACAGGGGGCAAAGACTGAAGCTTTCTTT. Translation: CASSPRQGAKTEAFF.

The chain recombines TRBV30 with TRBJ2-6, with TRBD1 identical over 8 bases. V was clipped by 4 bases and J by 1 base; unmatched bases: 3. Germline CDR1 reads GTSNPN; CDR2 reads SVGIG (reference sequence). The CDR3 contains 15 residues. The CDR3 nucleotides are TGTGCCTGGACGCAGGGGGCGTCTGGGGCCAACGTCCTGACTTTC. Translating it yields CAWTQGASGANVLTF.

The chain combines TRBV7-2 with TRBJ2-3; a possible D gene is TRBD2 (5 bases). This CDR3 contains 13 residues. Germline assignment: CDR1 SGHTA and CDR2 FQGNSA. V shed 7 bases and J shed 2 bases, with 10 bases lying between them. The CDR3 loop is CASKDWTTDTQYF. DNA for the CDR3: TGTGCCAGCAAGGACTGGACCACAGATACGCAGTATTTT.

The chain carries TRBV30 and TRBJ2-7; TRBD2 matches at 10 bases. V was pared by 5 bases and J by 2 bases, with 3 bases of the junction left unmatched. Looked up from germline, CDR1 is GTSNPN and CDR2 is SVGIG (reference sequence). This CDR3 comprises 13 residues. Here the CDR3 reads CAWGGLATYEQYF. The CDR3 DNA follows: TGTGCCTGGGGGGGACTAGCGACCTACGAGCAGTACTTC.

The chain has TRBV7-8 and TRBJ2-1; D remains ambiguous. CDR3 size: 14 residues. CDR1 is SGHVS, CDR2 FQNEAQ, per germline. The V end was cut by 3 bases, the J end by 3 bases, with 9 bases between. CDR3 DNA: TGTGCCAGCAGCTTCGGCGGAATCTACAATGAGCAGTTCTTC. This translates into CASSFGGIYNEQFF.

This clone was detected a few times. The V and J genes are TRBV6-2 or TRBV6-3 and TRBJ2-1; 8 positions agree with TRBD2. Germline loops: CDR1 MNHEY, CDR2 SVGEGT. CDR3 length equals 15 residues. Unmatched junction bases numbered 6, after V lost 2 bases and J lost 6 bases. CDR3 coding DNA: TGTGCCAGCAGTTACGCCACTAGCGGTGGCAATGAGCAGTTCTTC. It yields the protein CASSYATSGGNEQFF.

This clone has just a few counts. This rearrangement joins TRBV4-1 to TRBJ2-4; 14 bases match TRBD2. Unmatched junction bases numbered 5, after V lost 2 bases and J lost 5 bases. The CDR3 length is 17 residues. CDR1 is MGHRA, CDR2 YSYEKL, per germline. This CDR3 is CASSQRGLAGGQNIQYF. CDR3 sequence (DNA): TGCGCCAGCAGCCAAAGAGGACTAGCGGGAGGTCAAAACATTCAGTACTTC.

The chain uses TRBV11-2 and TRBJ2-7; unclear D gene. V lost 5 bases, J lost 3 bases, and 5 bases lay in between. CDR3 length equals 11 residues. Germline V gives CDR1 SGHAT, CDR2 FQNNGV. Here the CDR3 DNA reads TGTGCCAGCAGCCCGTACTACGAGCAGTACTTC. Translated: CASSPYYEQYF.

V is TRBV28 and J is TRBJ2-3; 9 bases align to TRBD2. The V gene's germline CDR1 is MDHEN and CDR2 SYDVKM. V lost 3 bases, J lost 4 bases, and 5 bases stayed unmatched. The CDR3 has 15 amino acids. The CDR3 nucleotides are TGTGCCAGCAGTTTCGGGCCTAGCGGGGCAGATACGCAGTATTTT. This translates into CASSFGPSGADTQYF.

This clone occurred once. The chain carries TRBV24-1 and TRBJ2-3, with D maybe TRBD2 (6 bases). V dropped 5 bases and J dropped 4 bases, with 12 bases sitting between them. Germline lookup yields CDR1 KGHDR and CDR2 SFDVKD. The CDR3 length is 14 residues. CDR3 in amino acids: CATSGTGDPDTQYF. CDR3 in DNA: TGTGCCACCAGTGGAACGGGAGACCCAGATACGCAGTATTTT.

The genes are TRBV11-2 and TRBJ1-3; D ambiguous. Germline-derived CDR1 and CDR2 are SGHAT and FQNNGV. The ends were cut back, 1 base at V and 7 bases at J, with 11 bases in the middle. The CDR3 totals 14 residues. The CDR3 is CASSLGTKENTIYF. The CDR3 DNA follows: TGTGCCAGCAGCTTAGGCACCAAGGAGAACACCATATATTTT.

This clone is a singleton in its sample. V gene TRBV28 combines with J gene TRBJ2-3; 7 positions match TRBD2. The V gene's germline CDR1 is MDHEN and CDR2 SYDVKM. The CDR3 length is 16 residues. V shed 3 bases and J 2 bases; nucleotides not matched to a gene: 8. The CDR3 bases are TGTGCCAGCAGTTTGGTGTCTAGCGGTTACACAGATACGCAGTATTTT. Translating gives CASSLVSSGYTDTQYF. Variable domain in full (rest from reference TRBV28 and TRBJ2-3): DVKVTQSSRYLVKRTGEKVFLECVQDMDHENMFWYRQDPGLGLRLIYFSYDVKMKEKGDIPEGYSVSREKKERFSLILESASTNQTSMYLCASSLVSSGYTDTQYFGPGTRLTVL.

CDR3 sequence reads: CASSQGNRGSEKLFF. CDR3 DNA: TGCGCCAGCAGCCAAGGGAACAGGGGGAGTGAAAAACTGTTTTTT. This rearrangement joins TRBV4-1 to TRBJ1-4, with TRBD1 identical over 8 bases. After removal of 1 base from V and 7 bases from J, the junction contained 5 bases not matched to a gene. Looked up from germline, CDR1 is MGHRA and CDR2 is YSYEKL. This CDR3 is 15 amino acids long.

The chain uses TRBV6-5 and TRBJ1-1, with 7 positions matching TRBD1. The CDR3 extends over 13 amino acids. J was trimmed by 4 bases and V by 6 bases; bases with no gene match: 5. The germline gives CDR1 MNHEY, CDR2 SVGAGI. DNA of the CDR3: TGTGCCAGCAGGGGACCAGGGGGCACTGAAGCTTTCTTT. It translates to CASRGPGGTEAFF.